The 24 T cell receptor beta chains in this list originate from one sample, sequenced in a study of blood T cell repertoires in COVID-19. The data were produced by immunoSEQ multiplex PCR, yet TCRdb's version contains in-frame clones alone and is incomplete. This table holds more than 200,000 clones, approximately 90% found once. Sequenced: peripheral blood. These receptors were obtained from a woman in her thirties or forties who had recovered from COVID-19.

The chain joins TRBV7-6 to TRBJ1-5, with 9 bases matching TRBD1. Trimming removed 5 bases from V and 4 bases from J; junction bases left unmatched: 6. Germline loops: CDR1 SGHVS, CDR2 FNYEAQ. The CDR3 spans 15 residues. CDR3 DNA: TGTGCCAGCAGCCCCGGGACAGGGATAAATCAGCCCCAGCATTTT. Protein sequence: CASSPGTGINQPQHF.

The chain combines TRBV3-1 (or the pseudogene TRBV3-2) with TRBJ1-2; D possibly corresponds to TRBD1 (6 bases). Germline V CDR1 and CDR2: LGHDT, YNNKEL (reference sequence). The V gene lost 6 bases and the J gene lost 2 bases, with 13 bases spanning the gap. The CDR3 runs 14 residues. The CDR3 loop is CASRTTGNNYGYTF. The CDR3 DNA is TGTGCCAGCAGAACAACAGGGAACAACTATGGCTACACCTTC.

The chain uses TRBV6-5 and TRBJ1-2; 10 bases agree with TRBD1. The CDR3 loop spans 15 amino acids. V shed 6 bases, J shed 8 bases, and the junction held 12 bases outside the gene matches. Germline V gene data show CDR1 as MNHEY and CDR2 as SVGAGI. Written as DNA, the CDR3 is TGTGCCAGCAGGACGTCCGGGACAGGGGCGGAGGGCTACACCTTC. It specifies CASRTSGTGAEGYTF.

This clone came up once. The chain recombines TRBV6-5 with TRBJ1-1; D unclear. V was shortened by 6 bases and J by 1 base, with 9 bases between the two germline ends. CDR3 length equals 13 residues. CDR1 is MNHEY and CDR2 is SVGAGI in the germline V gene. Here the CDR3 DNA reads TGTGCCAGCAGCGTGAGTTGGAACACTGAAGCTTTCTTT. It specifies CASSVSWNTEAFF.

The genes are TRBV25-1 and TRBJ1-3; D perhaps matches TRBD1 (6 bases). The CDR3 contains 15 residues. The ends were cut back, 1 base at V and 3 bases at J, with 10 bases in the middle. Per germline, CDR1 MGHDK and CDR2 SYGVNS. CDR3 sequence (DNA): TGTGCCAGCAGTGAATTGGGCAGGGGTGGAAACACCATATATTTT. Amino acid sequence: CASSELGRGGNTIYF.

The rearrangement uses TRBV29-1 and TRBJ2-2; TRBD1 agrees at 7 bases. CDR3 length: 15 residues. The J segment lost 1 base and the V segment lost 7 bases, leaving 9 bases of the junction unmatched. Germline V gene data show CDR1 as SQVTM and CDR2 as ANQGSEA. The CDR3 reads CSARDSMLNTGELFF. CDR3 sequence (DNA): TGCAGCGCCCGGGACAGCATGTTGAACACCGGGGAGCTGTTTTTT.

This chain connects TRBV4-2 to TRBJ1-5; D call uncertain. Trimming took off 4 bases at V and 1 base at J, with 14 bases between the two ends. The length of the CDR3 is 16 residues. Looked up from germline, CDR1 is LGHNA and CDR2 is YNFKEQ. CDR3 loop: CASSPSYSRSNQPQHF. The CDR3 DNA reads TGTGCCAGCAGCCCCTCATATTCGCGGAGCAATCAGCCCCAGCATTTT.

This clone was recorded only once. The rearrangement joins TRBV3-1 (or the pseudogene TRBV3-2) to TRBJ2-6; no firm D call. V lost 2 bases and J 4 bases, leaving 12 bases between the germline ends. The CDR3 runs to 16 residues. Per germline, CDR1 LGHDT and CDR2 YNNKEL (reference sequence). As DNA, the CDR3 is TGTGCCAGCAGCCAATATTCAGGCTGGGGGGCCAACGTCCTGACTTTC. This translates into CASSQYSGWGANVLTF.

CDR3 region: CASSPDQGNEKLFF. CDR3 nucleotide sequence: TGCGCCAGCAGTCCTGATCAGGGAAATGAAAAACTGTTTTTT. The chain uses TRBV23-1 and TRBJ1-4; D is perhaps TRBD1 (5 bases). TRBV23-1 is filed as an ORF, its function uncertain. V lost 4 bases and J lost 5, with 11 bases in between. The CDR3 is 14 amino acids.

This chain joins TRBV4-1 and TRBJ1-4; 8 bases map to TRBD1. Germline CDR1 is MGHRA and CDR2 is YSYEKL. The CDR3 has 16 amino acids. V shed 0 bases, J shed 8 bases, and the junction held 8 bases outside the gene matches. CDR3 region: CASSQDGTGTGEKLFF. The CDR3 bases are TGCGCCAGCAGCCAAGATGGGACCGGGACAGGAGAAAAACTGTTTTTT.

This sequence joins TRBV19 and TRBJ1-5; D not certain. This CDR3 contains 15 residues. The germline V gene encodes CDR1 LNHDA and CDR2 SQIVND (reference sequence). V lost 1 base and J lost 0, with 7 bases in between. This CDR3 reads CASSIGSYSNQPQHF. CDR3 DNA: TGTGCCAGTAGTATAGGGAGTTATAGCAATCAGCCCCAGCATTTT.

CDR3 nucleotides: TGTGCCAGCAGCGTCCCAGACAGGGACAGCTATGGCTACACCTTC. It translates to CASSVPDRDSYGYTF. The chain joins TRBV7-9 to TRBJ1-2; 7 nucleotides match TRBD1. CDR1 and CDR2 (germline): SEHNR, FQNEAQ (reference sequence). The CDR3 covers 15 residues. The J segment lost 4 bases and the V segment lost 5 bases, leaving 10 bases of the junction unmatched.

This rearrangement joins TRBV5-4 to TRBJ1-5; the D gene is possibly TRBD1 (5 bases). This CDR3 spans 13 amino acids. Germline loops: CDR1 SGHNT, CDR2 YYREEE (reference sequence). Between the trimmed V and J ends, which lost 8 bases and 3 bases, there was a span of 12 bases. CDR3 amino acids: CASGRGTNQPQHF. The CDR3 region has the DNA TGTGCCAGTGGGCGGGGGACCAATCAGCCCCAGCATTTT.

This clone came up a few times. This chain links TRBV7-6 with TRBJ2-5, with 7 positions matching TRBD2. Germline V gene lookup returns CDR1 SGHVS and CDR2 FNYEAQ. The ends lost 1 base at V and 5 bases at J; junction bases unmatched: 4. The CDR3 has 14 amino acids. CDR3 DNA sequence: TGTGCCAGCAGCTTAGTAGCGGGTGGGGAGACCCAGTACTTC. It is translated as CASSLVAGGETQYF.

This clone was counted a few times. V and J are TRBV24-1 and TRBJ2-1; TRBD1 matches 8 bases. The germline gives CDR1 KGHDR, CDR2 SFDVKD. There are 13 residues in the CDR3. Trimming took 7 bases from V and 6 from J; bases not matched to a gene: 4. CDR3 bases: TGTGCCACCAGCCTTACAGGGGGCAATGAGCAGTTCTTC. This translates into CATSLTGGNEQFF.

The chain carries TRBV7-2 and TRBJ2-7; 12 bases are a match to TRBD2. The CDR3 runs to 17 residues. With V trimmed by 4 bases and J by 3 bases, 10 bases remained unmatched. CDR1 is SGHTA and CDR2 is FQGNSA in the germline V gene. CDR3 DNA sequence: TGTGCCAGCAGCTCCCAAGGCAAACTAGCGGGGGGCTACGAGCAGTACTTC. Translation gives CASSSQGKLAGGYEQYF.

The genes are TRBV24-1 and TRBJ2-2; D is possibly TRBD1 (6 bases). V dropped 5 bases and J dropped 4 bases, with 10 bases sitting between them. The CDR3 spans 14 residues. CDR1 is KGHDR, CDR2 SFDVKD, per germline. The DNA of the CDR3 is TGTGCCACCAGTGGCATCAGGGGCACCGGGGAGCTGTTTTTT. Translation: CATSGIRGTGELFF.

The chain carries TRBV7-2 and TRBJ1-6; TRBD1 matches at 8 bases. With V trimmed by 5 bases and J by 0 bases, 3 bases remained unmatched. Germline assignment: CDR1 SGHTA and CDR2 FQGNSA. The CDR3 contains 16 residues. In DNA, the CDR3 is TGTGCCAGCAGCCAGGGGGCCAGCTCCTATAATTCACCCCTCCACTTT. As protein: CASSQGASSYNSPLHF.

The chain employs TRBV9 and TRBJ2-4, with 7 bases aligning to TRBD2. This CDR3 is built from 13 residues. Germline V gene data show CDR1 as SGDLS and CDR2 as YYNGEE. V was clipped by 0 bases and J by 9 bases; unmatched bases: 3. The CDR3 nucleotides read TGTGCCAGCAGCGTAGGAGGGGAGGGCATTCAGTACTTC. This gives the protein CASSVGGEGIQYF.

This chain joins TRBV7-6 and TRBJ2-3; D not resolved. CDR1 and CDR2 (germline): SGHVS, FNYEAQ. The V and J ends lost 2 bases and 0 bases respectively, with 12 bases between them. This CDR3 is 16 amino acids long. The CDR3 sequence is CASSLSIRSSTDTQYF. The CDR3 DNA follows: TGTGCCAGCAGCTTAAGTATTCGGTCTAGCACAGATACGCAGTATTTT.

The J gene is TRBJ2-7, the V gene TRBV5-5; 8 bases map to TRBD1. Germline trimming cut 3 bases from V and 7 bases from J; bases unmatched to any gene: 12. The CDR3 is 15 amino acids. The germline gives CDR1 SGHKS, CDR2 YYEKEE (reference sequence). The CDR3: CASSSLGTGAGEQYF. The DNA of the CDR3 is TGTGCCAGCAGCTCACTGGGGACAGGCGCGGGAGAGCAGTACTTC.

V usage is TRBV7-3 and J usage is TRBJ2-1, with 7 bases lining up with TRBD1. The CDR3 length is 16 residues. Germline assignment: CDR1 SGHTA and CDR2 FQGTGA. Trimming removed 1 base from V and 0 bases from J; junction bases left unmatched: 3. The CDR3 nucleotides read TGTGCCAGCAGCTTAAAAGGACAGGTCTCCTACAATGAGCAGTTCTTC. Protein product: CASSLKGQVSYNEQFF.

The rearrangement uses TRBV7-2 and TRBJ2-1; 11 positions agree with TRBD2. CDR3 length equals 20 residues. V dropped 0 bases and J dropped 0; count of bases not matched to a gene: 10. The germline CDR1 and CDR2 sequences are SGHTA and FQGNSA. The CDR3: CASSLAQGSGGGFSYNEQFF. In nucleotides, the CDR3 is TGTGCCAGCAGCTTAGCGCAGGGTAGCGGGGGGGGATTCTCCTACAATGAGCAGTTCTTC.

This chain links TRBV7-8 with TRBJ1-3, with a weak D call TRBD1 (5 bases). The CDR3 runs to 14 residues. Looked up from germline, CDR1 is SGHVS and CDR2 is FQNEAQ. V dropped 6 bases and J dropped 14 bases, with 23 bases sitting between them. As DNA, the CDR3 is TGTGCCAGCAGTCCTGGGGCCTTTGGGATCTTCTTATATTTT. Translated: CASSPGAFGIFLYF.